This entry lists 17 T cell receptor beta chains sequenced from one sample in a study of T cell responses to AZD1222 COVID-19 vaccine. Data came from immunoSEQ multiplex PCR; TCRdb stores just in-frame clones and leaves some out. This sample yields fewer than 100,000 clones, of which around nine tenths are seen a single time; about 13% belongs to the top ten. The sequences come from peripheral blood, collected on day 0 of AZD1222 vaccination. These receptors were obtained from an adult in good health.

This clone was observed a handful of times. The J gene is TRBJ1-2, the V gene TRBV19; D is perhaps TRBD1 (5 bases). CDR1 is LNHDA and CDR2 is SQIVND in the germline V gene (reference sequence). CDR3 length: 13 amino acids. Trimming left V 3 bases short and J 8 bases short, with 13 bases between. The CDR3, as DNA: TGTGCCAGTAGTATGCAGGGCGTGAGAGGCTACACCTTC. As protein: CASSMQGVRGYTF.

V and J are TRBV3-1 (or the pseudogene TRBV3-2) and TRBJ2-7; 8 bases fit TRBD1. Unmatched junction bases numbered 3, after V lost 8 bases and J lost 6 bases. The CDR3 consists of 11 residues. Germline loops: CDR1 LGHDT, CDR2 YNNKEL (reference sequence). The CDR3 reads CASGTGPEQYF. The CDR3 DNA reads TGTGCCAGCGGGACAGGTCCCGAGCAGTACTTC.

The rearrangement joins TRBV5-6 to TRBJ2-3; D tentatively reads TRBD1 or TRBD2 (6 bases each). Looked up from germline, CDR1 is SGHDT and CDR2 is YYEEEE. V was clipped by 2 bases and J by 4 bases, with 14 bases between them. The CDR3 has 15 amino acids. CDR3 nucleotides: TGTGCCAGCAGCTTTCCGGGGGCTGAGCCAGATACGCAGTATTTT. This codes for CASSFPGAEPDTQYF.

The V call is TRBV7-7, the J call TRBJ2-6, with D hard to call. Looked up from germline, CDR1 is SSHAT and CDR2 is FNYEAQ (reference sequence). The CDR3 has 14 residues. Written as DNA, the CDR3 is TGTGCTTCTGGCAATGGGGATGGGGCCAACGTCCTGACTTTC. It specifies CASGNGDGANVLTF.

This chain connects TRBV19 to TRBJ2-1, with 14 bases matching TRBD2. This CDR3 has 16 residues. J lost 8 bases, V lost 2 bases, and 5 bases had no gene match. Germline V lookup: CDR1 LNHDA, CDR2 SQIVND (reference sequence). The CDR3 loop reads CASSIRLAGGFDEQFF. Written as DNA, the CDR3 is TGTGCCAGTAGTATAAGACTAGCGGGAGGGTTCGATGAGCAGTTCTTC.

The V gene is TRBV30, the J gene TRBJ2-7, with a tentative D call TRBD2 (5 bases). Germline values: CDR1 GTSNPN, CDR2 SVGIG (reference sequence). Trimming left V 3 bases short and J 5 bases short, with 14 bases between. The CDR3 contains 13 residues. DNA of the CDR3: TGTGCCTGGAGCATTAAAGCGGCCCACGAGCAGTACTTC. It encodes CAWSIKAAHEQYF. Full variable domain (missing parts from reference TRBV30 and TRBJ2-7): SQTIHQWPATLVQPVGSPLSLECTVEGTSNPNLYWYRQAAGRGLQLLFYSVGIGQISSEVPQNLSASRPQDRQFILSSKKLLLSDSGFYLCAWSIKAAHEQYFGPGTRLTVT.

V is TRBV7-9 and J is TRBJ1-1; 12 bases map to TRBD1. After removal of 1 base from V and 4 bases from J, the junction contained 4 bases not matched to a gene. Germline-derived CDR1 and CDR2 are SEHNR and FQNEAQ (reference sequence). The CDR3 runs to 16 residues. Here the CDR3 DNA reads TGTGCCAGCAGCTTAGTAGGGACAGGGGGCGGCACTGAAGCTTTCTTT. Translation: CASSLVGTGGGTEAFF.

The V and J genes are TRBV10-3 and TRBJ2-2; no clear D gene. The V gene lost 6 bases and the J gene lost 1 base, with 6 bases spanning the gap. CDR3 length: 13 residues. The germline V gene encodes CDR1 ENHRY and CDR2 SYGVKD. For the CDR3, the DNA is TGTGCCATCAGCGCAAGGAACACCGGGGAGCTGTTTTTT. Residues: CAISARNTGELFF.

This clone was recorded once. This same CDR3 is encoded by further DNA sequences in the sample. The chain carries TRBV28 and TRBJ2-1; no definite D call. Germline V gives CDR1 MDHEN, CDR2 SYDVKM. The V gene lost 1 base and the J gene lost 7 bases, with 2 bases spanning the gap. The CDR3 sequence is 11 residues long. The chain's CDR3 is CASSLSNEQFF. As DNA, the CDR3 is TGTGCCAGCAGTTTATCAAATGAGCAGTTCTTC.

The CDR3 loop reads CASMRTSGGEKLFF. CDR3 nucleotides: TGTGCCAGCATGAGGACGTCCGGTGGGGAAAAACTGTTTTTT. The V and J genes are TRBV27 and TRBJ1-4; D is undetermined. Germline CDR1 reads MNHEY; CDR2 reads SMNVEV (reference sequence). V lost 7 bases and J 8 bases, leaving 17 bases between the germline ends. The CDR3 runs to 14 residues.

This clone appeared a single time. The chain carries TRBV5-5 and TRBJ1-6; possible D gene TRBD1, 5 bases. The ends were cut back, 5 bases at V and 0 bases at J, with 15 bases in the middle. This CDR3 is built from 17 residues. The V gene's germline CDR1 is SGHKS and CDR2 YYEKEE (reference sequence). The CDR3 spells CASREAGPGSYNSPLHF. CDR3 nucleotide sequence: TGTGCCAGCAGAGAAGCAGGGCCGGGCTCCTATAATTCACCCCTCCACTTT.

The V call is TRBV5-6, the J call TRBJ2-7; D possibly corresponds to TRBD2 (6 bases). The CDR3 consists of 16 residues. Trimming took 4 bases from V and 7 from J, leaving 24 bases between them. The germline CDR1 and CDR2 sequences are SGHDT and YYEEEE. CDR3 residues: CASSPEGRGSPWEQYF. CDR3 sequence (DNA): TGTGCCAGCAGCCCGGAGGGTAGAGGGTCCCCGTGGGAGCAGTACTTC.

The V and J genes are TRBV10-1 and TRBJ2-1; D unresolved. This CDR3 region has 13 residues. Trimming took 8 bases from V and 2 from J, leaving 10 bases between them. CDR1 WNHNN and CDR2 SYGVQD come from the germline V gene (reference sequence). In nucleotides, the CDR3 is TGCGCCAGCCCAACCCGTGCCTACAATGAGCAGTTCTTC. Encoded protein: CASPTRAYNEQFF.

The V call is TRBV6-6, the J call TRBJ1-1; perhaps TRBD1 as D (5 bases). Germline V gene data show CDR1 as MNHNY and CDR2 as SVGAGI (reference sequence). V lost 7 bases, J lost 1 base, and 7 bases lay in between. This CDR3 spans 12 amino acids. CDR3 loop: CASNRQNTEAFF. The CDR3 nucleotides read TGTGCCAGCAACAGGCAGAACACTGAAGCTTTCTTT.

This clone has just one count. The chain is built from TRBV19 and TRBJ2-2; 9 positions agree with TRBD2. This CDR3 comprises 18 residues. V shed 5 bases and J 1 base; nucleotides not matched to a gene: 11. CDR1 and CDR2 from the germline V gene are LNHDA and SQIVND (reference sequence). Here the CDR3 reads CASSWRALAGRNTGELFF. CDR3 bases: TGTGCCAGTAGTTGGAGGGCCCTAGCGGGACGGAACACCGGGGAGCTGTTTTTT.

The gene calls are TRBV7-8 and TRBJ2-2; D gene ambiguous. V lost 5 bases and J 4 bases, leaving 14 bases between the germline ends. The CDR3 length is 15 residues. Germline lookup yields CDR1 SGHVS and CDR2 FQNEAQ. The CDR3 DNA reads TGTGCCAGCAGCCCCCTCTTTACTCCCACCGGGGAGCTGTTTTTT. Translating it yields CASSPLFTPTGELFF.

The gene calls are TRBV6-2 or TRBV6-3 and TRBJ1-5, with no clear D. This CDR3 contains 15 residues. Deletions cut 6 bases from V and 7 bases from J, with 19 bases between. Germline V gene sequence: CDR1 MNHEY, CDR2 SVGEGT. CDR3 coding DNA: TGTGCCAGCAGCTCCTTGTTTTCGTTCTTACAGCCCCAGCATTTT. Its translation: CASSSLFSFLQPQHF.